Here is one T cell receptor beta chain with its context. The data belong to a study of Graves' ophthalmopathy and Graves' hyperthyroidism. V was trimmed by 2 bases and J by 3 bases, leaving 16 bases between them. CDR3 length: 16 residues. The germline gives CDR1 SGHTA, CDR2 FQGNSA. The authors amplified TCR beta CDR3 regions, and they did so from RNA transcripts for repertoire sequencing. Investigators did first-round RT-PCR with HTBI primers, then second-round multiplex PCR. MiXCR, applied by TCRdb to the multiplex PCR reads, yields one record per CDR3 protein. The data contain around 1.1 million distinct CDR3 sequences, 35% to 40% of them singletons.

This sequence originates from an adult man with Graves' hyperthyroidism. The material sequenced was peripheral blood or thyroid tissue (not recorded which). The rearrangement uses TRBV7-2 and TRBJ1-2; D not resolved. The CDR3 DNA follows: TGTGCCAGCAGCTTAACGGAGAAGCCTGGCGACTATGGCTACACCTTC. Residues: CASSLTEKPGDYGYTF.